The 25 T cell receptor beta chains below come from one sample, sequenced in a study of blood T cell repertoires in COVID-19 (TCRdb year 2020). Receptor libraries were prepared by the immunoSEQ multiplex PCR assay. TCRdb stores this immuneACCESS table with in-frame sequences only. Part of the clones is absent; in the studies checked, under half of the shortfall reflects unresolved V genes, and no reason is known for the rest. The sample table records around 200,000 clones; around 85% of these occur just once. The top ten clonotypes cover under 20% of the sample. The specimen sequenced was PBMCs or T cells enriched from blood (not recorded which). Receptors were obtained from a man aged 40-49 years who had recovered from COVID-19.

V and J are TRBV11-3 and TRBJ2-2; the match to TRBD2 covers 13 bases. The CDR3 spans 18 residues. Trimming took 5 bases from V and 1 from J; bases not matched to a gene: 7. Germline CDR1 and CDR2: SGHNT and YENEEA. The CDR3 sequence: CASSPRTSGSLNTGELFF. The CDR3 DNA reads as TGTGCCAGCAGCCCGAGGACTAGCGGGAGCCTGAACACCGGGGAGCTGTTTTTT. Based on the CDR3 plus reference TRBV11-3 and TRBJ2-2, the full variable domain is EAGVVQSPRYKIIEKKQPVAFWCNPISGHNTLYWYLQNLGQGPELLIRYENEEAVDDSQLPKDRFSAERLKGVDSTLKIQPAELGDSAVYLCASSPRTSGSLNTGELFFGEGSRLTVL.

V gene TRBV7-9 combines with J gene TRBJ1-2, with 10 nucleotides matching TRBD1. From germline, CDR1 is SEHNR and CDR2 FQNEAQ (reference sequence). CDR3 length: 15 amino acids. Trimming at V came to 3 bases and at J to 8 bases, leaving 9 bases not matched to a gene. CDR3 region: CASSFPGQGWSGYTF. The CDR3 DNA is TGTGCCAGCAGCTTCCCGGGACAGGGGTGGAGCGGCTACACCTTC.

V usage is TRBV12-3 or TRBV12-4 and J usage is TRBJ2-1; D gene ambiguous. This CDR3 spans 12 amino acids. The V end lost 3 bases, the J end lost 5 bases, and 5 bases lay between the germline ends. The CDR3 DNA sequence: TGTGCCAGCAGTTTTCTCGACAATGAGCAGTTCTTC. Amino acid sequence: CASSFLDNEQFF.

The CDR3 DNA is TGTGCCATCAGCGCTACCGAAGAGACCCAGTACTTC. Translating it yields CAISATEETQYF. This chain joins TRBV10-3 and TRBJ2-5; D not resolved. The V end lost 6 bases, the J end lost 3 bases, and 8 bases lay between the germline ends. Germline values: CDR1 ENHRY, CDR2 SYGVKD. The CDR3 loop spans 12 amino acids.

V gene TRBV3-1 (or the pseudogene TRBV3-2) combines with J gene TRBJ2-3; D gene uncertain. CDR3 length: 12 amino acids. V was pared by 4 bases and J by 6 bases, with 8 bases between. Germline lookup yields CDR1 LGHDT and CDR2 YNNKEL (reference sequence). CDR3 loop: CASSRHGDTQYF. The CDR3 bases are TGTGCCAGCAGCCGACATGGGGATACGCAGTATTTT.

Notes on this clone: Its ends do not fully match the called genes, so a read error is possible. The genes are TRBV19 and TRBJ2-7; TRBD2 matches 9 bases. The CDR3 has 12 amino acids. Germline CDR1 reads LNHDA; CDR2 reads SQIVND (reference sequence). The CDR3 DNA follows: TGTGCCAGTGGGAATAGCGGGAGACCTCACGACTTC. As protein: CASGNSGRPHDF. Full variable domain (missing parts from reference TRBV19 and TRBJ2-7): DGGITQSPKYLFRKEGQNVTLSCEQNLNHDAMYWYRQDPGQGLRLIYYSQIVNDFQKGDIAEGYSVSREKKESFPLTVTSAQKNPTAFYLCASGNSGRPHDFGPGTRLTVT.

This clone was counted once. The V gene is TRBV11-2, the J gene TRBJ1-1; weak D call: TRBD1 (6 bases). CDR1 SGHAT and CDR2 FQNNGV come from the germline V gene. The CDR3 spans 13 residues. Trimming cost V 5 bases and J 5 bases, with 12 bases left between them. CDR3 bases: TGTGCCAGCAGCCTAGGACAGAGGACTGAAGCTTTCTTT. It codes for CASSLGQRTEAFF. Together with reference TRBV11-2 and TRBJ1-1, the CDR3 gives the full variable domain: EAGVAQSPRYKIIEKRQSVAFWCNPISGHATLYWYQQILGQGPKLLIQFQNNGVVDDSQLPKDRFSAERLKGVDSTLKIQPAKLEDSAVYLCASSLGQRTEAFFGQGTRLTVV.

The rearrangement links TRBV11-3 to TRBJ2-2; TRBD2 might be the D (6 bases). The germline V and J ends were trimmed by 10 bases and 2 bases, with 14 bases remaining between them. Germline V gene data show CDR1 as SGHNT and CDR2 as YENEEA. The CDR3 runs 14 residues. As DNA, the CDR3 is TGTGCCACCCGGGACTCCCTTAACACCGGGGAGCTGTTTTTT. Amino acids: CATRDSLNTGELFF.

This clone has just one count. This chain connects TRBV5-6 to TRBJ1-6; a possible D gene is TRBD1 (6 bases). The length of the CDR3 is 15 residues. Germline values: CDR1 SGHDT, CDR2 YYEEEE. Trimming removed 3 bases at V and 2 bases at J, with 9 bases between. As DNA, the CDR3 is TGTGCCAGCAGCTCCGGGACACCCTATAATTCACCCCTCCACTTT. Its translation is CASSSGTPYNSPLHF.

This clone occurred a few times. CDR3 loop: CASSSGERGVFEQFF. CDR3 bases: TGTGCCAGCAGCTCCGGGGAGCGGGGGGTCTTTGAGCAGTTCTTC. V gene TRBV7-9 combines with J gene TRBJ2-1; 9 nucleotides line up with TRBD2. J gave up 9 bases and V 4 bases, and 10 bases lay outside the gene matches. From germline, CDR1 is SEHNR and CDR2 FQNEAQ (reference sequence). CDR3 length: 15 residues.

The rearrangement joins TRBV10-1 to TRBJ2-3, with 14 bases lining up with TRBD2. V lost 7 bases to trimming and J lost 8 bases; unmatched junction nucleotides: 11. The germline CDR1 and CDR2 sequences are WNHNN and SYGVQD (reference sequence). This CDR3 region has 16 residues. The CDR3 loop reads CASTVTSGRAGVTQYF. The CDR3 DNA follows: TGCGCCAGCACCGTGACTAGCGGGAGGGCCGGGGTTACGCAGTATTTT.

The chain has TRBV5-1 and TRBJ2-1; 7 bases map to TRBD2. The CDR3 spans 14 residues. The J segment lost 9 bases and the V segment lost 4 bases, leaving 10 bases of the junction unmatched. CDR1 and CDR2 (germline): SGHRS, YFSETQ. The CDR3 here is CASSTSGTQREQFF. Written as DNA, the CDR3 is TGCGCCAGCAGCACGAGCGGGACGCAGCGTGAGCAGTTCTTC.

This chain links TRBV28 with TRBJ2-5; D not certain. CDR3 length: 13 amino acids. Per the germline V gene, CDR1 is MDHEN and CDR2 is SYDVKM. V lost 5 bases and J 5 bases, leaving 12 bases between the germline ends. CDR3 amino acids: CASSPAPRETQYF. CDR3 nucleotides: TGTGCCAGCAGTCCGGCCCCTAGGGAGACCCAGTACTTC.

The rearrangement uses TRBV6-1 and TRBJ2-5; D perhaps matches TRBD2 (6 bases). Germline CDR1 MNHNS, CDR2 SASEGT. This CDR3 region has 15 residues. Between the trimmed V and J ends, which lost 2 bases and 2 bases, there was a span of 12 bases. CDR3: CASSEWKGRQETQYF. The DNA for the CDR3 is TGTGCCAGCAGTGAATGGAAGGGGAGGCAAGAGACCCAGTACTTC.

This clone was counted once. The rearrangement uses TRBV7-2 and TRBJ1-3; 8 nucleotides match TRBD1. The trim removed 2 bases at V and 0 bases at J, leaving 6 bases unmatched. This CDR3 is built from 17 residues. CDR1 is SGHTA, CDR2 FQGNSA, per germline. The CDR3 DNA reads as TGTGCCAGCAGCTTATTGACAGGGGCCTTCTCTGGAAACACCATATATTTT. Protein sequence: CASSLLTGAFSGNTIYF.

The gene calls are TRBV5-1 and TRBJ2-7; D is possibly TRBD2 (7 bases). The V end was cut by 4 bases, the J end by 3 bases, with 11 bases between. The CDR3 covers 13 residues. From germline, CDR1 is SGHRS and CDR2 YFSETQ. The CDR3 region is CASSRGDNYEQYF. DNA of the CDR3: TGCGCCAGCAGCCGGGGGGACAACTACGAGCAGTACTTC.

This sequence joins TRBV5-1 and TRBJ1-1, with D possibly matching TRBD1 (5 bases). The CDR3 consists of 14 residues. The germline V gene has CDR1 SGHRS and CDR2 YFSETQ. Between the trimmed V and J ends, which lost 0 bases and 0 bases, there was a span of 6 bases. The CDR3 DNA follows: TGCGCCAGCAGCTTGGGGACACTGAACACTGAAGCTTTCTTT. It codes for CASSLGTLNTEAFF. Together with reference TRBV5-1 and TRBJ1-1, the CDR3 gives the full variable domain: KAGVTQTPRYLIKTRGQQVTLSCSPISGHRSVSWYQQTPGQGLQFLFEYFSETQRNKGNFPGRFSGRQFSNSRSEMNVSTLELGDSALYLCASSLGTLNTEAFFGQGTRLTVV.

The rearrangement links TRBV7-2 to TRBJ2-2; 9 nucleotides line up with TRBD2. In germline, CDR1 is SGHTA, CDR2 FQGNSA. CDR3 length equals 16 residues. Germline trimming cut 2 bases from V and 7 bases from J; bases unmatched to any gene: 8. CDR3 amino acids: CASSLQGLAAGGELFF. Here the CDR3 DNA reads TGTGCCAGCAGCTTACAGGGACTAGCTGCCGGCGGGGAGCTGTTTTTT.

This clone was detected only a few times. The chain joins TRBV6-5 to TRBJ1-1; 7 nucleotides match TRBD1. V trimming: 6 bases; J trimming: 5 bases; junction bases outside the gene matches: 6. Per germline, CDR1 MNHEY and CDR2 SVGAGI. The CDR3 length is 13 residues. The CDR3 DNA is TGTGCCAGCAGGACATACAGGGGAACTGAAGCTTTCTTT. This encodes CASRTYRGTEAFF.

The rearrangement joins TRBV3-1 (or the pseudogene TRBV3-2) to TRBJ2-5; D possibly corresponds to TRBD2 (7 bases). The CDR3 contains 17 residues. Germline CDR1 is LGHDT and CDR2 is YNNKEL (reference sequence). V gave up 6 bases and J gave up 5 bases, with 25 bases separating them. The CDR3 sequence: CASSHQGRAGASETQYF. CDR3 bases: TGTGCCAGCAGTCACCAAGGAAGGGCGGGGGCATCCGAGACCCAGTACTTC.

The chain couples TRBV3-1 (or the pseudogene TRBV3-2) to TRBJ2-2, with a weak D call TRBD1 (5 bases). Trimming removed 4 bases at V and 6 bases at J, with 9 bases between. The V gene's germline CDR1 is LGHDT and CDR2 YNNKEL (reference sequence). CDR3 length: 13 amino acids. The CDR3 region has the DNA TGTGCCAGCAGCCCGACAGTGTCCGGGGAGCTGTTTTTT. Protein: CASSPTVSGELFF.

The chain combines TRBV28 with TRBJ1-5; the match to TRBD1 covers 8 bases. Germline values: CDR1 MDHEN, CDR2 SYDVKM. J lost 1 base, V lost 6 bases, and 11 bases had no gene match. The CDR3 sequence is 17 residues long. The CDR3 protein is CASRETGARGSNQPQHF. CDR3 DNA sequence: TGTGCCAGCAGAGAGACAGGGGCCCGGGGGAGCAATCAGCCCCAGCATTTT.

This chain links TRBV7-2 with TRBJ2-1, with 12 bases matching TRBD2. V gave up 2 bases and J gave up 6 bases; unmatched junction bases: 5. The CDR3 spans 16 residues. Germline loops: CDR1 SGHTA, CDR2 FQGNSA. DNA for the CDR3: TGTGCCAGCAGCTTATTCAGACTAGCGGGAGTCAATGAGCAGTTCTTC. Translated, it gives CASSLFRLAGVNEQFF.

The chain uses TRBV20-1 and TRBJ2-3, with 8 bases aligning to TRBD2. Germline trimming cut 3 bases from V and 2 bases from J; bases unmatched to any gene: 10. The CDR3 runs 16 residues. CDR1 and CDR2 from the germline V gene are DFQATT and SNEGSKA (reference sequence). In DNA, the CDR3 is TGCAGTGCTAGTTCGCCAGCGGGGGTTTCCACAGATACGCAGTATTTT. Translation: CSASSPAGVSTDTQYF.

The CDR3 nucleotides are TGCGCCAGCTCCGAGGAGCCGGGACTAGGTTATGAGCAGTTCTTC. It encodes CASSEEPGLGYEQFF. The chain couples TRBV5-1 to TRBJ2-1; 8 positions agree with TRBD2. J lost 8 bases, V lost 7 bases, and 14 bases had no gene match. The germline gives CDR1 SGHRS, CDR2 YFSETQ. The CDR3 has 15 amino acids. Filled out from reference TRBV5-1 and TRBJ2-1, the complete variable domain reads KAGVTQTPRYLIKTRGQQVTLSCSPISGHRSVSWYQQTPGQGLQFLFEYFSETQRNKGNFPGRFSGRQFSNSRSEMNVSTLELGDSALYLCASSEEPGLGYEQFFGPGTRLTVL.